This TCR beta chain was identified during a study of blood T cells in healthy people across ages. Looking at the study overall: Per two T cells, about one barcoded beta molecule was captured through template switching. Study results and limitations: No conclusive comparison of naive versus antigen-experienced cells was possible with unsorted PBMCs.

For the second PCR, which ran for roughly 7 to 11 cycles, a sample-barcoded 5' primer and a J-beta primer mix were used. TCRdb redid the calling of the 5' RACE reads with MiXCR, one entry per CDR3 protein. The sample contains 980,000 or so distinct CDR3 sequences, 45% to 50% of which appear only once. About this clonotype itself: As yet, its antigen is unknown.

The total RNA that was extracted per sample amounted to at least 5 micrograms. The CDR3 is 13 residues long. Germline V gives CDR1 DFQATT, CDR2 SNEGSKA (reference sequence). Trimming took 5 bases from V and 10 from J; bases not matched to a gene: 10. This sequence originates from a man aged 30 to 45 in good health. Sequencing was carried out using blood. V is TRBV20-1 and J is TRBJ2-1, with TRBD2 identical over 8 bases. The CDR3 sequence is CSADSGGPYEQFF. In nucleotides, the CDR3 is TGCAGTGCTGACAGCGGGGGCCCCTACGAGCAGTTCTTC.